The 10 T cell receptor beta chains reported below all come from one sample, sequenced in a study of T cells in women clearing cervical HPV infection (dated by TCRdb to the late 2010s). Library preparation was by the immunoSEQ multiplex PCR assay. Not all clones reach the TCRdb copy of this immuneACCESS table, which keeps in-frame sequences only. Checked studies attribute under half of the gap to unresolved V genes and leave the rest unexplained. The sample's records list around 30,000 clones. 7.8% of the sample rests with the top ten. Source material: blood buffy coat. These TCRs come from a woman aged 18 to 75 with a cervical HPV16 infection that either progressed to CIN3+ or cleared (not recorded which).

On this clone: The read comes to an end 3 residues before the CDR3 does, leaving the germline J gene to fill in the end. The rearrangement links TRBV20-1 to TRBJ2-2; D is uncertain. From germline, CDR1 is DFQATT and CDR2 SNEGSKA (reference sequence). There are 13 residues in the CDR3. Partial CDR3 DNA: TGCAGTGTATCCGCTGCAACTAATGAAAAG. Translated: CSVSAATNEK. The CDR3, in full, reads CSVSAATNEKLFF.

A note on this clone: The missing CDR3 end, 3 residues past where the read stops, is filled in from the germline J gene. J is TRBJ1-4 and V is TRBV11-1; D remains ambiguous. V lost 3 bases and J lost 8, with 10 bases in between. This CDR3 is 13 amino acids long. The germline V gene encodes CDR1 SGHAT and CDR2 FQDESV (reference sequence). The CDR3 protein is CASSFLEGEKLFF. The CDR3 bases that were read are TGTGCCAGCAGCTTCTTGGAAGGGGAAAAA.

A note on this clone: The read is 3 residues too short to cover the CDR3 end, so that end is filled in from the germline J gene. This chain connects TRBV18 to TRBJ1-2; TRBD1 agrees at 7 bases. Germline V gene lookup returns CDR1 KGHSH and CDR2 LQKENI. The CDR3 totals 17 residues. The sequenced CDR3 bases are TGTGCCAGCTCACCACCGAATACCGGGACAGTCTCCTACGAC. Residues: CASSPPNTGTVSYD. Given in full, the CDR3 is CASSPPNTGTVSYDYTF. Complete variable domain (other parts from reference TRBV18 and TRBJ1-2): NAGVMQNPRHLVRRRGQEARLRCSPMKGHSHVYWYRQLPEEGLKFMVYLQKENIIDESGMPKERFSAEFPKEGPSILRIQQVVRGDSAAYFCASSPPNTGTVSYDYTFGSGTRLTVV.

A word on this clone: Read coverage stops 3 residues before the CDR3 terminus; the germline J gene supplies the remainder. V gene TRBV30 combines with J gene TRBJ1-2; D ambiguous. This CDR3 spans 12 amino acids. V was cut by 8 bases and J by 2 bases, with 12 bases left in between. Germline V gene data show CDR1 as GTSNPN and CDR2 as SVGIG (reference sequence). The CDR3 loop is CARSQVNYGYTF. CDR3 bases read: TGTGCCCGATCCCAGGTCAACTATGGC.

To note about this clone: The read stops 3 residues short of the end of the CDR3; the missing end is completed from the germline J gene. The genes are TRBV11-2 and TRBJ2-1; 8 nucleotides match TRBD2. The germline CDR1 and CDR2 sequences are SGHAT and FQNNGV. V trimming: 5 bases; J trimming: 7 bases; junction bases outside the gene matches: 1. The CDR3 loop spans 12 amino acids. CDR3 sequence: CASSPSGNEQFF. Incomplete CDR3 DNA: TGTGCCAGCAGCCCTAGCGGGAATGAG.

A remark on this clone: The observed sequence ends 3 residues before the CDR3 terminus, with the missing tail filled in from the germline J gene. This chain joins TRBV6-1 and TRBJ2-1, with D unclear. The germline V and J ends were trimmed by 2 bases and 6 bases, with 8 bases remaining between them. The CDR3 is made up of 13 amino acids. The germline V gene encodes CDR1 MNHNS and CDR2 SASEGT. CDR3 protein: CASSEPDSNEQFF. The covered CDR3 bases are TGTGCCAGCAGTGAACCCGACTCCAATGAG.

CDR3 DNA (partial): TGTGCCTCCCGATCAGGTCCAGGCACAGATACG. Its translation is CASRSGPGTDT. The whole CDR3 sequence reads CASRSGPGTDTQYF. This chain links TRBV19 with TRBJ2-3, with D unresolved. The sequence runs out 3 residues before the end of the CDR3; the remainder is reconstructed from the germline J gene. Germline V gene sequence: CDR1 LNHDA, CDR2 SQIVND (reference sequence). Trimming pared 11 bases from V and 1 base from J, leaving 16 bases between. This CDR3 is built from 14 residues. The full variable domain, in which reference TRBV19 and TRBJ2-3 provide the parts outside the CDR3, is DGGITQSPKYLFRKEGQNVTLSCEQNLNHDAMYWYRQDPGQGLRLIYYSQIVNDFQKGDIAEGYSVSREKKESFPLTVTSAQKNPTAFYLCASRSGPGTDTQYFGPGTRLTVL.

On this clone: The read falls 3 residues short of the CDR3 end, and the missing part is taken from the germline J gene. The chain couples TRBV9 to TRBJ2-5; D tentatively fits TRBD1 or TRBD2 (5 bases each). The CDR3 length is 14 residues. V lost 4 bases, J lost 0 bases, and 10 bases lay in between. CDR1 and CDR2 from the germline V gene are SGDLS and YYNGEE. CDR3: CASSSEGYQETQYF. CDR3 DNA (partial): TGTGCCAGCAGCAGTGAGGGGTACCAAGAGACC.

About this clone itself: The sequence runs out 3 residues before the end of the CDR3; the remainder is reconstructed from the germline J gene. The chain recombines TRBV2 with TRBJ2-7; D perhaps matches TRBD1 (6 bases). The germline CDR1 and CDR2 sequences are SNHLY and FYNNEI. The CDR3 sequence is 14 residues long. V dropped 7 bases and J dropped 3 bases, with 16 bases sitting between them. CDR3 bases read: TGTGCCAGCACCCTCGGACAGTCTTTCTACGAG. It encodes CASTLGQSFYE. The entire CDR3 protein is CASTLGQSFYEQYF.

Concerning this clone: The sequenced fragment ends 3 residues before the CDR3 boundary, so the rest is inferred from the germline J gene. The gene calls are TRBV2 and TRBJ2-7; no clear D gene. V lost 0 bases and J lost 3, with 12 bases in between. Germline CDR1 reads SNHLY; CDR2 reads FYNNEI. The CDR3 contains 15 residues. CDR3 region: CASSEAPTSYYEQYF. Incomplete CDR3 DNA: TGTGCCAGCAGTGAAGCCCCGACATCATACTACGAG. The full variable domain, completed using reference TRBV2 and TRBJ2-7, is EPEVTQTPSHQVTQMGQEVILRCVPISNHLYFYWYRQILGQKVEFLVSFYNNEISEKSEIFDDQFSVERPDGSNFTLKIRSTKLEDSAMYFCASSEAPTSYYEQYFGPGTRLTVT.